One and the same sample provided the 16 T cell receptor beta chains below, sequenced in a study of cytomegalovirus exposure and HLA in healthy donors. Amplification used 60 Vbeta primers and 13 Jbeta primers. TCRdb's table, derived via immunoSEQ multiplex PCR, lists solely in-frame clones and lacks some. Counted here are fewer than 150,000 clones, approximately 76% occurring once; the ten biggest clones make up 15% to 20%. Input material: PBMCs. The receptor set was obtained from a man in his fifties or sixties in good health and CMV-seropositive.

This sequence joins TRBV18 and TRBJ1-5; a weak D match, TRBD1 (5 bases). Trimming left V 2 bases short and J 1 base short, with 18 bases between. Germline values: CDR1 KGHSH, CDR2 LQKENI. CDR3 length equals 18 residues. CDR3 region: CASSPGQFGRDSNQPQHF. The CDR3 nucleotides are TGTGCCAGCTCACCAGGGCAATTCGGGCGGGACAGCAATCAGCCCCAGCATTTT.

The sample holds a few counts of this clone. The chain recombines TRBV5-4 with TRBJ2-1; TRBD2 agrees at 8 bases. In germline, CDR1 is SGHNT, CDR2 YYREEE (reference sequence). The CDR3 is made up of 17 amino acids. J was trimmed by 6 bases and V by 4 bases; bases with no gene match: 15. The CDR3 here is CASSPNAGLALLNEQFF. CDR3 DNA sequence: TGTGCCAGCAGCCCTAACGCCGGACTAGCCCTCCTCAATGAGCAGTTCTTC.

CDR3 sequence (DNA): TGTGCCAGCAGCTTGAAACTAGCGGGAGGGCCATCAGAGACCCAGTACTTC. This gives the protein CASSLKLAGGPSETQYF. This rearrangement joins TRBV5-5 to TRBJ2-5, with 13 nucleotides matching TRBD2. CDR3 size: 17 residues. Trimming removed 1 base from V and 4 bases from J; junction bases left unmatched: 7. The germline V gene has CDR1 SGHKS and CDR2 YYEKEE (reference sequence).

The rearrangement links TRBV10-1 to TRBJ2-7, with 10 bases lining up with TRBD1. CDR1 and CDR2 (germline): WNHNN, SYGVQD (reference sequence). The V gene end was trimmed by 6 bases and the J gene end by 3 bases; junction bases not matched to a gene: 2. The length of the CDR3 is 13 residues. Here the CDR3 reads CASSWDRGYEQYF. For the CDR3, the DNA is TGCGCCAGCAGCTGGGACAGGGGCTACGAGCAGTACTTC.

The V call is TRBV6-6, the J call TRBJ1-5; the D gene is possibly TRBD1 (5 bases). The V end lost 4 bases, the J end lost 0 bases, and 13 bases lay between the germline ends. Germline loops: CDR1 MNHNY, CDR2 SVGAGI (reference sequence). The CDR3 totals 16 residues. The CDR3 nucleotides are TGTGCCAGCAGTTTCCGACAGCATAATAGCAATCAGCCCCAGCATTTT. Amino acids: CASSFRQHNSNQPQHF.

In DNA, the CDR3 is TGTGCCAGCTCACCATACGGGCAGGGCACTGAAGCTTTCTTT. This sequence encodes CASSPYGQGTEAFF. V is TRBV18 and J is TRBJ1-1, with D possibly matching TRBD1 (5 bases). CDR3 size: 14 residues. The germline V and J ends were trimmed by 2 bases and 4 bases, with 11 bases remaining between them. Germline V gene lookup returns CDR1 KGHSH and CDR2 LQKENI.

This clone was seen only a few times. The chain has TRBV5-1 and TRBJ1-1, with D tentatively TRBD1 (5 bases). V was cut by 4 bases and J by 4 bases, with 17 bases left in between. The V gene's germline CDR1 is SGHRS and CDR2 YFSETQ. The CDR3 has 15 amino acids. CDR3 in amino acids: CASSAEIGRGTEAFF. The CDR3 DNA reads TGCGCCAGCAGCGCCGAGATCGGAAGGGGCACTGAAGCTTTCTTT.

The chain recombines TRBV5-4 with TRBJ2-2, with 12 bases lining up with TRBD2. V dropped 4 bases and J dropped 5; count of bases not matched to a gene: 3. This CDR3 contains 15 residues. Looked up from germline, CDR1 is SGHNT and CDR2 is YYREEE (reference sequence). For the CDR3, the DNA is TGTGCCAGCAGCCTGACTAGCGGGAGAACCGGGGAGCTGTTTTTT. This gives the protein CASSLTSGRTGELFF.

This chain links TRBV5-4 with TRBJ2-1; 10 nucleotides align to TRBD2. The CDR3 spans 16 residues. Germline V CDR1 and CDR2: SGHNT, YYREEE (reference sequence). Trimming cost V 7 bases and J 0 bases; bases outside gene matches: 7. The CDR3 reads CASEETSGISYNEQFF. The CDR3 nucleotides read TGTGCCAGCGAGGAAACTAGCGGGATCTCCTACAATGAGCAGTTCTTC.

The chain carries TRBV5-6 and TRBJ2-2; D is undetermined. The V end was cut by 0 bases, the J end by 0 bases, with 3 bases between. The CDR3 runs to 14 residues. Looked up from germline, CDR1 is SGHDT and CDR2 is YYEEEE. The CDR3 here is CASSLGANTGELFF. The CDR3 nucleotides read TGTGCCAGCAGCTTGGGCGCGAACACCGGGGAGCTGTTTTTT.

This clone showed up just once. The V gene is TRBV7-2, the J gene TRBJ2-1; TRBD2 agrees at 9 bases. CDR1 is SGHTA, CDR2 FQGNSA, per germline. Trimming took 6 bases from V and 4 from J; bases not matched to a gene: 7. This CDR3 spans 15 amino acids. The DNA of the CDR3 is TGTGCCAGCAGTCGGGCGGGGGGGCTATACAATGAGCAGTTCTTC. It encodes CASSRAGGLYNEQFF.

The CDR3 sequence: CASSPLAGGVTDTQYF. CDR3 in DNA: TGTGCCAGCTCACCACTGGCGGGAGGAGTAACAGATACGCAGTATTTT. The V call is TRBV18, the J call TRBJ2-3; 8 bases agree with TRBD2. Unmatched junction bases numbered 6, after V lost 1 base and J lost 3 bases. The CDR3 sequence is 16 residues long. Germline V gene sequence: CDR1 KGHSH, CDR2 LQKENI.

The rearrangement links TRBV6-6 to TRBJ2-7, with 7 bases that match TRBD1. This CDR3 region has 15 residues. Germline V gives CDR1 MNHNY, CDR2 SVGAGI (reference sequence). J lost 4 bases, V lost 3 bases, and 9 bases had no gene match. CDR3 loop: CASSYGQGVSYEQYF. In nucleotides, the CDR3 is TGTGCCAGCAGTTATGGGCAGGGGGTTTCTTACGAGCAGTACTTC.

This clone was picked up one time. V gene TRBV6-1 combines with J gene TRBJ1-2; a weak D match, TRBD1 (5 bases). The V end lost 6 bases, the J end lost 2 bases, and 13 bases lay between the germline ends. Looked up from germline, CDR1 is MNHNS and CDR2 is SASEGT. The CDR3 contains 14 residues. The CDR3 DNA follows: TGTGCCAGCAGCCTTACCCAGGGAAACTATGGCTACACCTTC. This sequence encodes CASSLTQGNYGYTF.

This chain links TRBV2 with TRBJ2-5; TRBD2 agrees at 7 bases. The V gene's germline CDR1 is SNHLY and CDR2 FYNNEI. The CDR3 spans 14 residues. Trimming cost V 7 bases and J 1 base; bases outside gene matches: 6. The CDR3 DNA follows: TGTGCCAGCACCGGAGGGAGGGCCCAAGAGACCCAGTACTTC. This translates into CASTGGRAQETQYF.

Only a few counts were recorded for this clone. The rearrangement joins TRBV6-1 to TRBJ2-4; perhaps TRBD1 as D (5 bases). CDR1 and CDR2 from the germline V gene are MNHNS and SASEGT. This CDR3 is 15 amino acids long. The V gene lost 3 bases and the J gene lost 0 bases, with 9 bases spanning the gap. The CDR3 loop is CASSDSGLAKNIQYF. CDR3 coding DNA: TGTGCCAGCAGTGACTCAGGGCTAGCCAAAAACATTCAGTACTTC.